This entry lists 24 T cell receptor beta chains sequenced from one sample in a study of shared clonotypes between healthy human individuals. Sequencing used immunoSEQ multiplex PCR; TCRdb keeps in-frame clones, though not all of them. The sample lists about 490,000 clones; 65% to 85% were seen once. The source material was PBMCs. Every receptor here comes from a woman aged 40 to 50 in good health. Some clones in this sample may be carry-over from other donors' samples.

The gene calls are TRBV9 and TRBJ2-4; D is perhaps TRBD2 (5 bases). This CDR3 spans 17 amino acids. Germline lookup yields CDR1 SGDLS and CDR2 YYNGEE. Trimming cost V 4 bases and J 0 bases, with 17 bases left between them. As DNA, the CDR3 is TGTGCCAGCAGCCCACGGGGTGGCTCATTAGCCAAAAACATTCAGTACTTC. Its protein product is CASSPRGGSLAKNIQYF.

This chain connects TRBV13 to TRBJ2-7; 9 bases fit TRBD1. Trimming cost V 4 bases and J 2 bases; bases outside gene matches: 15. CDR1 PRHDT and CDR2 FYEKMQ come from the germline V gene (reference sequence). This CDR3 is 18 amino acids long. Here the CDR3 reads CASSSRDRETRSAYEQYF. DNA for the CDR3: TGTGCCAGCAGCTCCCGGGACAGGGAGACCCGGAGCGCCTACGAGCAGTACTTC.

This clone has ten or more counts. V and J are TRBV10-1 and TRBJ2-1; the match to TRBD2 covers 10 bases. Unmatched junction bases numbered 6, after V lost 7 bases and J lost 6 bases. From germline, CDR1 is WNHNN and CDR2 SYGVQD (reference sequence). The CDR3 is 14 residues long. CDR3 region: CASIRLAGVNEQFF. As DNA, the CDR3 is TGCGCCAGCATCAGGCTAGCGGGAGTCAATGAGCAGTTCTTC.

The chain recombines TRBV7-2 with TRBJ1-1, with D perhaps TRBD1 (6 bases). Germline CDR1 reads SGHTA; CDR2 reads FQGNSA. V gave up 6 bases and J gave up 8 bases, with 13 bases separating them. This CDR3 comprises 12 residues. Here the CDR3 DNA reads TGTGCCAGCAGTTACAGGGTTGGCGAAGCTTTCTTT. Its translation: CASSYRVGEAFF.

As concerns this clone: One end of the junction varies from germline; a read error may be responsible. The chain links TRBV9 to TRBJ2-1, with TRBD2 identical over 12 bases. Germline assignment: CDR1 SGDLS and CDR2 YYNGEE. The CDR3 has 16 amino acids. CDR3 in amino acids: CASSVEVTSGSNEQFF. CDR3 in DNA: TGTGCCAGCAGCGTAGAGGTGACTAGCGGGAGTAATGAACAGTTCTTC.

The V call is TRBV29-1, the J call TRBJ2-3; 7 bases align to TRBD1. V was pared by 8 bases and J by 3 bases, with 8 bases of the junction left unmatched. The germline V gene encodes CDR1 SQVTM and CDR2 ANQGSEA. The CDR3 totals 13 residues. CDR3 in DNA: TGCAGCATACGACAGGGCGGGACAGATACGCAGTATTTT. It yields the protein CSIRQGGTDTQYF.

This clone was seen many times. V is TRBV4-1 and J is TRBJ2-7, with 9 bases matching TRBD1. The CDR3 is 16 residues long. J was trimmed by 3 bases and V by 0 bases; bases with no gene match: 6. CDR1 and CDR2 (germline): MGHRA, YSYEKL. The CDR3 region has the DNA TGCGCCAGCAGCCAAGAATGGGGGGACAGGGACTACGAGCAGTACTTC. This translates into CASSQEWGDRDYEQYF.

The genes are TRBV5-1 and TRBJ1-1; 8 nucleotides match TRBD1. J was trimmed by 1 base and V by 4 bases; bases with no gene match: 6. Germline CDR1 reads SGHRS; CDR2 reads YFSETQ. This CDR3 is 15 amino acids long. This chain's CDR3 is CASSAQGVGNTEAFF. The CDR3 DNA reads TGCGCCAGCAGCGCACAGGGGGTAGGGAACACTGAAGCTTTCTTT.

CDR3 residues: CASSLGSGAYEQYF. The DNA for the CDR3 is TGCGCCAGCAGCTTGGGTAGCGGAGCCTACGAGCAGTACTTC. This chain joins TRBV5-1 and TRBJ2-7, with D possibly matching TRBD2 (6 bases). This CDR3 has 14 amino acids. Germline CDR1 reads SGHRS; CDR2 reads YFSETQ. The germline V and J ends were trimmed by 0 bases and 2 bases, with 9 bases remaining between them.

The CDR3 sequence: CASARVGASYEQYF. CDR3 DNA sequence: TGTGCCAGCGCCAGGGTAGGGGCCTCCTACGAGCAGTACTTC. The gene calls are TRBV28 and TRBJ2-7; D may be TRBD1 (5 bases). Germline CDR1 is MDHEN and CDR2 is SYDVKM. The V end lost 8 bases, the J end lost 0 bases, and 14 bases lay between the germline ends. The CDR3 sequence is 14 residues long.

This clone turned up a few times. A far larger clone is one base from this, pointing to a likely read error. Other DNA sequences in this specimen translate into the identical CDR3. CDR3 region: CASSPERAGRIEKLFF. The CDR3 DNA reads as TGTGCCAGCAGCCCCGAGAGGGCGGGGAGGATTGAAAAACTGTTTTTT. This chain uses TRBV7-8 with TRBJ1-4; D unclear. Germline CDR1 reads SGHVS; CDR2 reads FQNEAQ. This CDR3 contains 16 residues. The V end lost 5 bases, the J end lost 7 bases, and 20 bases lay between the germline ends.

This clone was observed a handful of times. This chain connects TRBV5-6 to TRBJ2-4; no definite D call. Germline values: CDR1 SGHDT, CDR2 YYEEEE. V gave up 5 bases and J gave up 5 bases, with 20 bases separating them. This CDR3 region has 16 residues. The CDR3 is CASSRGGVSFQNIQYF. For the CDR3, the DNA is TGTGCCAGCAGTCGAGGCGGCGTCAGTTTCCAAAACATTCAGTACTTC.

This clone was counted only a few times. The chain carries TRBV29-1 and TRBJ2-2; TRBD1 matches 7 bases. Per germline, CDR1 SQVTM and CDR2 ANQGSEA. V was clipped by 6 bases and J by 7 bases; unmatched bases: 8. The CDR3 runs 13 residues. CDR3 sequence reads: CSVQKRTGGELFF. For the CDR3, the DNA is TGCAGCGTGCAAAAAAGGACAGGCGGGGAGCTGTTTTTT.

The chain joins TRBV6-1 to TRBJ2-7; possible D gene TRBD1, 6 bases. This CDR3 is 14 amino acids long. The germline V and J ends were trimmed by 2 bases and 3 bases, with 11 bases remaining between them. Looked up from germline, CDR1 is MNHNS and CDR2 is SASEGT. The CDR3 bases are TGTGCCAGCAGTGAAACGGGACACAACTACGAGCAGTACTTC. Its translation is CASSETGHNYEQYF.

A word on this clone: A far bigger clonotype differs at one base, so this is likely a read error. The chain carries TRBV29-1 and TRBJ1-2, with TRBD1 matching over 7 bases. J was trimmed by 3 bases and V by 6 bases; bases with no gene match: 10. This CDR3 comprises 14 residues. Germline CDR1 and CDR2: SQVTM and ANQGSEA. In DNA, the CDR3 is TGCAGCGTGACCACAGGGGTCCTGGACTATGGCTACACCTTC. Residues: CSVTTGVLDYGYTF.

As concerns this clone: One base separates it from a far larger clone, so it is likely a read error. The same CDR3 can be traced to other DNA sequences in this sample. V is TRBV25-1 and J is TRBJ1-4, with 8 nucleotides matching TRBD1. The CDR3 has 15 residues. Losses at the gene ends were 0 bases for V and 5 bases for J; bases not matched to a gene: 2. Germline values: CDR1 MGHDK, CDR2 SYGVNS. The CDR3 nucleotides are TGTGCCAGCAGTGAATACACAGGGGGAAATGAAAAACTGTTTTTT. Protein: CASSEYTGGNEKLFF. The full variable domain, completed using reference TRBV25-1 and TRBJ1-4, is EADIYQTPRYLVIGTGKKITLECSQTMGHDKMYWYQQDPGMELHLIHYSYGVNSTEKGDLSSESTVSRIRTEHFPLTLESARPSHTSQYLCASSEYTGGNEKLFFGSGTQLSVL.

The chain uses TRBV7-2 and TRBJ1-3; D gene unclear. V was pared by 4 bases and J by 0 bases, with 10 bases between. CDR3 length equals 15 residues. Germline V gene sequence: CDR1 SGHTA, CDR2 FQGNSA. The CDR3 protein is CASSSGRHSGNTIYF. The CDR3 DNA reads as TGTGCCAGCAGCTCAGGACGGCACTCTGGAAACACCATATATTTT.

The chain is built from TRBV2 and TRBJ2-1; TRBD1 matches 7 bases. There are 14 residues in the CDR3. CDR1 and CDR2 from the germline V gene are SNHLY and FYNNEI. V gave up 8 bases and J gave up 8 bases; unmatched junction bases: 12. This CDR3 is CASGGQAQGDEQFF. Here the CDR3 DNA reads TGTGCCAGCGGAGGACAGGCCCAAGGGGATGAGCAGTTCTTC.

This rearrangement joins TRBV27 to TRBJ2-5; D remains ambiguous. Germline V gene data show CDR1 as MNHEY and CDR2 as SMNVEV (reference sequence). This CDR3 is built from 12 residues. With 4 bases removed from V and 1 base from J, the gap between germline ends came to 4 bases. The CDR3 nucleotides are TGTGCCAGCAGTTACCTCCAAGAGACCCAGTACTTC. Translating it yields CASSYLQETQYF.

This chain connects TRBV6-6 to TRBJ2-2, with 7 bases matching TRBD2. Losses at the gene ends were 6 bases for V and 3 bases for J; bases not matched to a gene: 4. The length of the CDR3 is 14 residues. The germline V gene has CDR1 MNHNY and CDR2 SVGAGI (reference sequence). The CDR3 DNA sequence: TGTGCCAGCAGGATTAGCGGGCACACCGGGGAGCTGTTTTTT. Its translation is CASRISGHTGELFF.

The rearrangement uses TRBV11-2 and TRBJ2-2, with 8 bases fitting TRBD2. The CDR3 has 15 amino acids. The junction had 4 bases not matched to a gene; V was cut back by 3 bases and J by 4 bases. Germline assignment: CDR1 SGHAT and CDR2 FQNNGV. This CDR3 reads CASSFGGVRTGELFF. CDR3 sequence (DNA): TGTGCCAGCAGCTTCGGGGGGGTTCGCACCGGGGAGCTGTTTTTT.

The V and J genes are TRBV29-1 and TRBJ1-2; a possible D gene is TRBD1 (6 bases). The CDR3 covers 14 residues. CDR1 is SQVTM, CDR2 ANQGSEA, per germline. V dropped 2 bases and J dropped 7 bases, with 17 bases sitting between them. The DNA of the CDR3 is TGCAGCGTTGAACCAGGGAGGGGGTTTGGTGGCTACACCTTC. The encoded protein is CSVEPGRGFGGYTF.

The rearrangement uses TRBV7-9 and TRBJ2-3; unclear D gene. Per the germline V gene, CDR1 is SEHNR and CDR2 is FQNEAQ (reference sequence). The CDR3 loop spans 14 amino acids. V lost 3 bases, J lost 6 bases, and 13 bases lay in between. CDR3 in amino acids: CASSFWTFPDTQYF. Here the CDR3 DNA reads TGTGCCAGCAGCTTCTGGACGTTCCCGGATACGCAGTATTTT.

This clone was seen just once. The chain joins TRBV19 to TRBJ2-5; tentatively, D is TRBD1 (5 bases). The V and J ends lost 5 bases and 5 bases respectively, with 12 bases between them. The germline CDR1 and CDR2 sequences are LNHDA and SQIVND (reference sequence). This CDR3 comprises 13 residues. CDR3 region: CASSLWGDETQYF. The DNA of the CDR3 is TGTGCCAGTAGTTTGTGGGGCGACGAGACCCAGTACTTC.